This passage covers 12 T cell receptor beta chains from one sample sequenced in a study of cytomegalovirus exposure and HLA in healthy donors. The method was immunoSEQ multiplex PCR; TCRdb's version includes in-frame clones alone and lacks a portion of them. Counted here are about 300,000 clones, approximately 87% occurring once; the ten biggest clones make up about 0.9%. Sequenced: PBMCs. Source of these receptors: a woman between 18 and 29 years old in good health and CMV-seronegative.

CDR3 sequence: CASSSLAGADTQYF. CDR3 DNA sequence: TGTGCCAGCAGCAGCCTAGCGGGAGCCGATACGCAGTATTTT. V gene TRBV2 combines with J gene TRBJ2-3, with 10 bases matching TRBD2. The CDR3 is made up of 14 amino acids. Germline V gene lookup returns CDR1 SNHLY and CDR2 FYNNEI. V gave up 6 bases and J gave up 6 bases; unmatched junction bases: 6.

The chain employs TRBV5-1 and TRBJ2-4; 12 bases map to TRBD2. Germline-derived CDR1 and CDR2 are SGHRS and YFSETQ. CDR3 length equals 17 residues. J lost 9 bases, V lost 0 bases, and 10 bases had no gene match. CDR3 bases: TGCGCCAGCAGCTTGGGACTTCTAGCGGGAGGGGACGTCATTCAGTACTTC. It translates to CASSLGLLAGGDVIQYF.

By proportion, this clone is medium-sized. The chain recombines TRBV29-1 with TRBJ2-2, with 7 bases that match TRBD1. The CDR3 spans 14 residues. J was trimmed by 4 bases and V by 6 bases; bases with no gene match: 8. Germline V gene data show CDR1 as SQVTM and CDR2 as ANQGSEA. The CDR3 loop reads CSVGQETFTGELFF. In nucleotides, the CDR3 is TGCAGCGTAGGACAGGAGACTTTCACCGGGGAGCTGTTTTTT.

The V gene is TRBV7-8, the J gene TRBJ2-1; TRBD1 aligns across 10 bases. CDR3 size: 15 residues. V trimming: 1 base; J trimming: 6 bases; junction bases outside the gene matches: 3. Per the germline V gene, CDR1 is SGHVS and CDR2 is FQNEAQ. CDR3 sequence reads: CASSLVGQGGNEQFF. In DNA, the CDR3 is TGTGCCAGCAGCTTAGTTGGACAGGGGGGCAATGAGCAGTTCTTC.

This chain joins TRBV5-6 and TRBJ2-1; TRBD2 matches at 10 bases. From germline, CDR1 is SGHDT and CDR2 YYEEEE. The CDR3 spans 17 residues. The ends lost 0 bases at V and 6 bases at J; junction bases unmatched: 9. As DNA, the CDR3 is TGTGCCAGCAGCTTGGACTTTCTAGCGGGAGATCTCAATGAGCAGTTCTTC. Its translation is CASSLDFLAGDLNEQFF.

V is TRBV10-2 and J is TRBJ2-3, with TRBD2 identical over 12 bases. The CDR3 runs 18 residues. From germline, CDR1 is WSHSY and CDR2 SAAADI. The trim removed 2 bases at V and 2 bases at J, leaving 8 bases unmatched. The CDR3 DNA is TGCGCCAGCAGTGAGCTAGCGGGAGGGCCCCTCCCCACAGATACGCAGTATTTT. Protein sequence: CASSELAGGPLPTDTQYF.

V gene TRBV4-2 combines with J gene TRBJ2-6; D is ambiguous. Germline-derived CDR1 and CDR2 are LGHNA and YNFKEQ. V was pared by 3 bases and J by 2 bases, with 11 bases between. CDR3 length equals 16 residues. The CDR3 sequence: CASSHFRQTGANVLTF. DNA for the CDR3: TGTGCCAGCAGCCATTTCCGACAAACTGGGGCCAACGTCCTGACTTTC.

This chain joins TRBV11-2 and TRBJ1-2, with a tentative D call TRBD1 (5 bases). V lost 2 bases to trimming and J lost 3 bases, with 16 bases between them. CDR3 length: 16 amino acids. The germline V gene encodes CDR1 SGHAT and CDR2 FQNNGV. The CDR3 sequence is CASSLIGGRADYGYTF. In DNA, the CDR3 is TGTGCCAGCAGCTTAATCGGTGGCAGGGCGGACTATGGCTACACCTTC.

The chain is built from TRBV5-4 and TRBJ1-5; a weak D match, TRBD1 (6 bases). Between the trimmed V and J ends, which lost 4 bases and 0 bases, there was a span of 11 bases. The germline V gene has CDR1 SGHNT and CDR2 YYREEE (reference sequence). This CDR3 is 15 amino acids long. The CDR3: CASSQGGNSNQPQHF. The CDR3 nucleotides read TGTGCCAGCAGCCAAGGGGGAAATAGCAATCAGCCCCAGCATTTT.

This clone was counted only a few times. The chain combines TRBV7-8 with TRBJ2-2; 9 bases align to TRBD2. The V gene end was trimmed by 7 bases and the J gene end by 6 bases; junction bases not matched to a gene: 15. CDR1 is SGHVS, CDR2 FQNEAQ, per germline. The CDR3 sequence is 17 residues long. CDR3 DNA: TGTGCCAGCACCCGGCGGGAGGGAGCGACTCGGGCCGGGGAGCTGTTTTTT. Its protein is CASTRREGATRAGELFF.

The J gene is TRBJ1-1, the V gene TRBV7-9, with 11 positions matching TRBD1. The CDR3 contains 14 residues. The germline V gene encodes CDR1 SEHNR and CDR2 FQNEAQ (reference sequence). Trimming cost V 5 bases and J 10 bases; bases outside gene matches: 9. As DNA, the CDR3 is TGTGCCAGCAGCCGACGGACAGGGGGCATGGGAGCTTTCTTT. Translated, it gives CASSRRTGGMGAFF.

The chain is built from TRBV2 and TRBJ2-5; unclear D gene. Germline V lookup: CDR1 SNHLY, CDR2 FYNNEI. The CDR3 spans 13 residues. V gave up 3 bases and J gave up 7 bases, with 12 bases separating them. The CDR3 sequence is CASSDPQARTQYF. The CDR3 DNA reads TGTGCCAGCAGTGACCCTCAGGCGAGGACCCAGTACTTC.